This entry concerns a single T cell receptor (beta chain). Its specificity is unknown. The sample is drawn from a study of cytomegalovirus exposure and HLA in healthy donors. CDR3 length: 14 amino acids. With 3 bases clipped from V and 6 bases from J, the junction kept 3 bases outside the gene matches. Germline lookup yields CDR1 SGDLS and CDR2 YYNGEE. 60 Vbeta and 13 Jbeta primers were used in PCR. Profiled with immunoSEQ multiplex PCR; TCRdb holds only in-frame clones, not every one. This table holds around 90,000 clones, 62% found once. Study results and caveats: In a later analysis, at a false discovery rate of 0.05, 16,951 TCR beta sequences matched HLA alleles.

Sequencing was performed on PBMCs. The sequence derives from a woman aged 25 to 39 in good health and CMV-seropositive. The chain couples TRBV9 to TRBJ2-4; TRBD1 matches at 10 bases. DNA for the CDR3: TGTGCCAGCAGCGGGGGGGACAGGGGAAACATTCAGTACTTC. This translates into CASSGGDRGNIQYF.